A single T cell receptor beta chain is shown here with its context. The antigen remains undetermined. One end of the junction fails to match germline, which may point to a read error. This specimen comes from a study of T cell responses to AZD1222 COVID-19 vaccine. Study overall: Recipients boosted at about 4 weeks or about 12 weeks are pooled.

The protocol was immunoSEQ multiplex PCR, while the TCRdb copy is restricted to in-frame clones and leaves out a portion. Of about 140,000 clones in the sample, about 92% are singletons; the top ten hold about 3%. Overall study findings and caveats: Within unmutated variant regions lay the reported targets of nearly half of spike-specific TCRs.

Germline V gives CDR1 WNHNN, CDR2 SYGVQD (reference sequence). The CDR3 runs to 9 residues. This sequence was found in an adult in good health. This sequence joins TRBV10-1 and TRBJ2-7; D gene ambiguous. This sample comprised peripheral blood, obtained on day 0 of AZD1222 vaccination. The CDR3 loop is CTSRYEQYF. As DNA, the CDR3 is TGCACCAGTAGGTACGAGCAGTACTTC.